Listed here are 24 T cell receptor beta chains from one sample, sequenced in a study of cytomegalovirus exposure and HLA in healthy donors. The primer mix had 60 Vbeta and 13 Jbeta primers. Clones were read by immunoSEQ multiplex PCR, and TCRdb kept only the in-frame ones, dropping some. Listed are about 72,000 clones; roughly 4.7% falls within the top ten. Input material: PBMCs. The origin of the receptors is a woman aged 40 to 50 in good health and CMV-seropositive.

The J gene is TRBJ2-2, the V gene TRBV7-8; 7 bases map to TRBD1. Trimming cost V 1 base and J 6 bases; bases outside gene matches: 8. The CDR3 sequence is 16 residues long. Germline V lookup: CDR1 SGHVS, CDR2 FQNEAQ. For the CDR3, the DNA is TGTGCCAGCAGCTTAGGGACAGGCGGGCGCGCCGGGGAGCTGTTTTTT. It specifies CASSLGTGGRAGELFF.

This chain uses TRBV28 with TRBJ2-7; D uncertain. V lost 7 bases to trimming and J lost 3 bases, with 16 bases between them. The CDR3 length is 14 residues. The germline V gene has CDR1 MDHEN and CDR2 SYDVKM. CDR3 bases: TGTGCCAGCAAAGGAGTTTGGTCGAGCTACGAGCAGTACTTC. Its protein is CASKGVWSSYEQYF.

This chain links TRBV7-9 with TRBJ2-3; 12 positions match TRBD2. CDR1 SEHNR and CDR2 FQNEAQ come from the germline V gene (reference sequence). J was trimmed by 5 bases and V by 5 bases; bases with no gene match: 17. The CDR3 extends over 19 amino acids. In nucleotides, the CDR3 is TGTGCCAGCAGCCCAATGGAAGACCTAGCGGGGGGGCATGTAGATACGCAGTATTTT. Its protein product is CASSPMEDLAGGHVDTQYF.

This chain joins TRBV6-4 and TRBJ2-2; TRBD2 agrees at 8 bases. Germline values: CDR1 MRHNA, CDR2 SNTAGT. This CDR3 has 17 residues. The ends lost 3 bases at V and 4 bases at J; junction bases unmatched: 10. CDR3 coding DNA: TGTGCCAGCAGTGAAGAACCGGGGGGGACGTTCACCGGGGAGCTGTTTTTT. It encodes CASSEEPGGTFTGELFF.

This chain connects TRBV5-4 to TRBJ1-1, with unresolved D. This CDR3 comprises 13 residues. Trimming cost V 4 bases and J 4 bases, with 11 bases left between them. From germline, CDR1 is SGHNT and CDR2 YYREEE (reference sequence). The CDR3 loop is CASSLSGGTEAFF. The CDR3 nucleotides are TGTGCCAGCAGCCTCTCCGGTGGCACTGAAGCTTTCTTT.

V gene TRBV9 combines with J gene TRBJ2-2; 7 bases align to TRBD2. The CDR3 extends over 15 amino acids. Per germline, CDR1 SGDLS and CDR2 YYNGEE. J gave up 0 bases and V 7 bases, and 6 bases lay outside the gene matches. CDR3 sequence (DNA): TGTGCCAGCTCCACGGGGGGTGCGAACACCGGGGAGCTGTTTTTT. Amino acids: CASSTGGANTGELFF.

This sequence joins TRBV7-6 and TRBJ2-7; D uncertain. V was pared by 5 bases and J by 6 bases, with 14 bases between. Germline CDR1 and CDR2: SGHVS and FNYEAQ. The CDR3 extends over 13 amino acids. Here the CDR3 DNA reads TGTGCCAGCAGCGTTACCTCAGGTATCGAGCAGTACTTC. This codes for CASSVTSGIEQYF.

The chain recombines TRBV19 with TRBJ2-1, with 7 bases that match TRBD2. Germline lookup yields CDR1 LNHDA and CDR2 SQIVND (reference sequence). The J segment lost 2 bases and the V segment lost 3 bases, leaving 10 bases of the junction unmatched. The CDR3 covers 17 residues. In DNA, the CDR3 is TGTGCCAGTAGTATTAGATTGGGGCGGGAGACCTACAATGAGCAGTTCTTC. This gives the protein CASSIRLGRETYNEQFF.

The chain couples TRBV5-1 to TRBJ2-3, with 9 bases identical to TRBD2. Unmatched junction bases numbered 8, after V lost 0 bases and J lost 9 bases. The CDR3 has 15 amino acids. Germline values: CDR1 SGHRS, CDR2 YFSETQ. CDR3: CASSLGRGGRSTQYF. The CDR3 nucleotides read TGCGCCAGCAGCTTGGGGCGGGGGGGCAGGTCGACGCAGTATTTT.

The chain combines TRBV19 with TRBJ1-5, with D tentatively TRBD1 (5 bases). Trimming left V 6 bases short and J 2 bases short, with 17 bases between. Per germline, CDR1 LNHDA and CDR2 SQIVND (reference sequence). The CDR3 covers 16 residues. CDR3 DNA: TGTGCCAGTAGAGGCGGGGTGCGGGACGGCAATCAGCCCCAGCATTTT. As protein: CASRGGVRDGNQPQHF.

The chain uses TRBV19 and TRBJ2-7, with D perhaps matching TRBD1 (6 bases). The CDR3 runs 14 residues. The ends were cut back, 3 bases at V and 0 bases at J, with 9 bases in the middle. CDR1 and CDR2 from the germline V gene are LNHDA and SQIVND (reference sequence). The CDR3 DNA sequence: TGTGCCAGTAGTATCCAGGGGTCCTCCTACGAGCAGTACTTC. Encoded protein: CASSIQGSSYEQYF.

The chain carries TRBV13 and TRBJ2-3; D gene unclear. The CDR3 is 14 amino acids. The V gene's germline CDR1 is PRHDT and CDR2 FYEKMQ (reference sequence). The V end lost 0 bases, the J end lost 2 bases, and 6 bases lay between the germline ends. CDR3 in amino acids: CASSLGSITDTQYF. The CDR3 DNA follows: TGTGCCAGCAGCTTAGGTTCCATCACAGATACGCAGTATTTT.

The chain employs TRBV5-4 and TRBJ2-3, with TRBD2 as a possible D gene (7 bases). Trimming stripped 7 bases from V and 7 bases from J, with 13 bases between. The CDR3 is 12 amino acids. Germline V gene data show CDR1 as SGHNT and CDR2 as YYREEE (reference sequence). In DNA, the CDR3 is TGTGCCAGCGGGGGGGGCAGAAATACGCAGTATTTT. This translates into CASGGGRNTQYF.

The gene calls are TRBV4-1 and TRBJ1-4; D may be TRBD1 (6 bases). V was trimmed by 3 bases and J by 4 bases, leaving 18 bases between them. This CDR3 is 17 amino acids long. CDR1 MGHRA and CDR2 YSYEKL come from the germline V gene. Here the CDR3 DNA reads TGCGCCAGCAGCCAGACGCCGGGGGGCGCGGGTAATGAAAAACTGTTTTTT. Its translation is CASSQTPGGAGNEKLFF.

The CDR3 DNA reads TGTGCCAGCAGCTTAACTGGCACACAGGCTAAGGAAGCTTTCTTT. Translating it yields CASSLTGTQAKEAFF. V is TRBV7-3 and J is TRBJ1-1; a possible D gene is TRBD1 (5 bases). Germline V gene lookup returns CDR1 SGHTA and CDR2 FQGTGA. Trimming left V 0 bases short and J 8 bases short, with 16 bases between. This CDR3 has 15 residues.

The V and J genes are TRBV5-1 and TRBJ2-5; TRBD1 agrees at 7 bases. The J call may be in error: the DNA end matches TRBJ2-7 better. The CDR3 length is 14 residues. CDR1 SGHRS and CDR2 YFSETQ come from the germline V gene. The CDR3 here is CASSLEQGNNEQYF. CDR3 nucleotide sequence: TGCGCCAGCAGCTTGGAACAGGGGAACAACGAGCAGTACTTC.

The V call is TRBV18, the J call TRBJ2-1; TRBD1 matches at 7 bases. J was trimmed by 5 bases and V by 5 bases; bases with no gene match: 3. Germline V lookup: CDR1 KGHSH, CDR2 LQKENI. The CDR3 totals 13 residues. CDR3 sequence reads: CASSSTGDNEQFF. The DNA of the CDR3 is TGTGCCAGCTCAAGCACAGGGGACAATGAGCAGTTCTTC.

The chain has TRBV19 and TRBJ1-1; unclear D gene. The CDR3 is 14 residues long. V lost 5 bases and J lost 4, with 14 bases in between. Germline lookup yields CDR1 LNHDA and CDR2 SQIVND (reference sequence). The CDR3 protein is CASSLPGVVTEAFF. For the CDR3, the DNA is TGTGCCAGTAGTTTGCCCGGGGTGGTCACTGAAGCTTTCTTT.

This chain connects TRBV2 to TRBJ2-1; D is unresolved. Germline CDR1 SNHLY, CDR2 FYNNEI. Trimming took off 1 base at V and 6 bases at J, with 10 bases between the two ends. CDR3 length: 14 amino acids. The CDR3 loop reads CASSEVVQANEQFF. Here the CDR3 DNA reads TGTGCCAGCAGTGAAGTCGTTCAGGCCAATGAGCAGTTCTTC.

The J gene is TRBJ2-7, the V gene TRBV7-2, with a weak D call TRBD2 (5 bases). V dropped 1 base and J dropped 0 bases, with 13 bases sitting between them. CDR1 and CDR2 (germline): SGHTA, FQGNSA. CDR3 size: 16 residues. The CDR3: CASSLDLAAGSYEQYF. DNA of the CDR3: TGTGCCAGCAGCTTAGATCTGGCGGCGGGCTCCTACGAGCAGTACTTC.

The chain employs TRBV27 and TRBJ2-3, with D maybe TRBD2 (5 bases). V lost 5 bases, J lost 7 bases, and 10 bases lay in between. Germline values: CDR1 MNHEY, CDR2 SMNVEV (reference sequence). The CDR3 length is 12 residues. CDR3: CASSAGTNTQYF. The CDR3 coding sequence is TGTGCCAGCAGTGCGGGCACGAATACGCAGTATTTT.

V is TRBV7-8 and J is TRBJ1-5; no reliable D call. Per germline, CDR1 SGHVS and CDR2 FQNEAQ. V was cut by 1 base and J by 0 bases, with 4 bases left in between. This CDR3 has 14 residues. The CDR3 loop reads CASSLDYSNQPQHF. DNA for the CDR3: TGTGCCAGCAGCTTAGATTATAGCAATCAGCCCCAGCATTTT.

The CDR3 DNA reads TGTGCCAGCAGTGAATCTAGCGGGAGCTCCTACGAGCAGTACTTC. Encoded protein: CASSESSGSSYEQYF. The J gene is TRBJ2-7, the V gene TRBV6-4, with TRBD2 matching over 10 bases. Germline CDR1 and CDR2: MRHNA and SNTAGT. CDR3 length: 15 amino acids. The V and J ends lost 3 bases and 0 bases, in that order; junction bases with no gene match: 2.

The genes are TRBV4-3 and TRBJ1-2, with TRBD1 identical over 9 bases. The CDR3 consists of 15 residues. J was trimmed by 5 bases and V by 4 bases; bases with no gene match: 8. Per the germline V gene, CDR1 is LGHNA and CDR2 is YSLEER. The CDR3 spells CASSPRGTGWYGYTF. In DNA form, the CDR3 reads TGCGCCAGCAGCCCGAGAGGGACAGGGTGGTATGGCTACACCTTC.